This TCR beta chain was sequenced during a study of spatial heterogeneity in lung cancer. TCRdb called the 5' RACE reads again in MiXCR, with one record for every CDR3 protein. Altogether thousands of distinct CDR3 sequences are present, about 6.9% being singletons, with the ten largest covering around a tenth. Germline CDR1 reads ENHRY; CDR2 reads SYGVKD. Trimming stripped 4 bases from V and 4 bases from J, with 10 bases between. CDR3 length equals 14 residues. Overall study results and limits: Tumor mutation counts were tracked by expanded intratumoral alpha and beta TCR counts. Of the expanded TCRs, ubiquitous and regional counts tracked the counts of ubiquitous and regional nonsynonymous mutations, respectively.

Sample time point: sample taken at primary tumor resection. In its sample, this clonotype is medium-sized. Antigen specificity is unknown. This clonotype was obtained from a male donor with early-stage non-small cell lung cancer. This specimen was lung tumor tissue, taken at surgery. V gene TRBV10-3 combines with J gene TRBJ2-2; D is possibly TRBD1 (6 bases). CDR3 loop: CAISVVGATGELFF. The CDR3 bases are TGTGCCATCAGTGTTGTGGGGGCCACCGGGGAGCTGTTTTTT.